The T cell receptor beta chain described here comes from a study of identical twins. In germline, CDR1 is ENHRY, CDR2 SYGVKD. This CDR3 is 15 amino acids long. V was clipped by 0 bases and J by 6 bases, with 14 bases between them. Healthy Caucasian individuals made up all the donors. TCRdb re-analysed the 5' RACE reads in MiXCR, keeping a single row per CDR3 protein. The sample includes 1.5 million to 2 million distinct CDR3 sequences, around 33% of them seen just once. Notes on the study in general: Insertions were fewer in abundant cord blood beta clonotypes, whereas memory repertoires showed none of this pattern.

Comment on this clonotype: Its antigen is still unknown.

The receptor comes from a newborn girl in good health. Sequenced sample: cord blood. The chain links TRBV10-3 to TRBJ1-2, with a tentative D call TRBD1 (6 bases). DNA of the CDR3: TGTGCCATCAGTGAGTCGACAGTACAGGGAGATGGCTACACCTTC. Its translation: CAISESTVQGDGYTF.